The sequence of this TCR beta chain was determined in a study of early T cells in non-severe SARS-CoV-2 infection. Across the study: Unpaired chains resulted from sequencing bulk RNA of unsorted whole blood.

Unique molecular identifiers were affixed to single, distinct cDNA molecules. MiXCR was run by TCRdb on the 5' RACE reads, yielding one entry per CDR3 protein. The table lists 60,000 to 90,000 distinct CDR3 sequences, around a tenth of them singletons. This clonotype was detected ten times or more. The CDR3 extends over 16 amino acids. Trimming stripped 5 bases from V and 5 bases from J, with 23 bases between. CDR1 is SGHKS, CDR2 YYEKEE, per germline (reference sequence). Sequencing input: whole blood. The sequence came from an adult who was a healthcare worker with PCR-confirmed SARS-CoV-2 infection or an uninfected control (not recorded which). The chain couples TRBV5-5 to TRBJ2-7; possibly TRBD1 or TRBD2 for D (5 bases each). CDR3 nucleotides: TGTGCCAGCAGGCCTTACACGGGGCTCGGCGCCCACGAGCAGTACTTC. It specifies CASRPYTGLGAHEQYF.